The TCR beta chain described here comes from a study of cytomegalovirus exposure and HLA in healthy donors. Study background: A data release that came early held roughly 80 million unique TCRs from HLA-typed donors. Notes on the study in general: Sequence variants that were highly shared formed a cluster that was likely a sequencing artifact. For TCR beta chains, V- and J-gene trimming was later linked to a missense DCLRE1C variant.

60 Vbeta and 13 Jbeta primers were used in PCR. Some clones are missing from TCRdb's copy, which holds only in-frame ones; the method was immunoSEQ multiplex PCR. Altogether 130,000 or so clones are present, roughly 70% being singletons, with the ten largest covering 4.3%. As to this clone: The antigen remains unidentified.

The donors comprised healthy bone marrow donors. V shed 8 bases and J shed 2 bases, with 24 bases lying between them. CDR1 and CDR2 from the germline V gene are SQVTM and ANQGSEA. CDR3 length: 16 amino acids. The rearrangement links TRBV29-1 to TRBJ1-2, with D possibly TRBD1 on 5 matching bases. The specimen was PBMCs. The TCR sequence derives from a young man in good health and CMV-seropositive. The CDR3 region is CSSWGGVVRSNYGYTF. CDR3 DNA sequence: TGCAGCTCCTGGGGCGGGGTGGTCCGATCCAACTATGGCTACACCTTC.